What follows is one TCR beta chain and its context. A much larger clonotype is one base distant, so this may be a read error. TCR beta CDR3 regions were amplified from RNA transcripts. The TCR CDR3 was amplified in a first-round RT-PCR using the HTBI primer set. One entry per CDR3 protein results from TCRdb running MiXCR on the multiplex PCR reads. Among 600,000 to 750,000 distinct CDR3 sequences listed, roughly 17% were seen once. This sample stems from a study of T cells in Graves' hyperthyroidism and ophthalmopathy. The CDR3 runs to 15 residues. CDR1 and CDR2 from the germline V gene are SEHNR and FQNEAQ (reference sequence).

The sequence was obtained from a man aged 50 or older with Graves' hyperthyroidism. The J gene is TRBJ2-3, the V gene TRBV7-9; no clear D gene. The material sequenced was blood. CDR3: CASSLVRSGPDAQYF. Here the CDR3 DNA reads TGTGCCAGCAGCTTAGTCAGGTCCGGACCAGATGCGCAGTATTTT.